Reported below is one T cell receptor (beta chain). Antigen unknown. These data come from a study of cytomegalovirus exposure and HLA in healthy donors. Findings and limits, study-wide: It was reported that the classifier diagnosed cytomegalovirus status with high specificity and sensitivity in both the original and validation cohorts.

Primers included in the PCR were 60 Vbeta and 13 Jbeta primers. Profiling relied on immunoSEQ multiplex PCR, and the TCRdb table lists in-frame clones only, not all of them. The repertoire holds about 160,000 clones, with roughly 79% as singletons. The receptor was isolated from a woman in her 50s in good health and CMV-seronegative. The sample consisted of PBMCs.

CDR3 bases: TGTGCCAGCCTTGCCGAGAGCTCCTATAATTCACCCCTCCACTTT. This gives the protein CASLAESSYNSPLHF. This chain links TRBV2 with TRBJ1-6; no definite D call. CDR1 and CDR2 (germline): SNHLY, FYNNEI. The CDR3 runs 15 residues. V dropped 8 bases and J dropped 0 bases, with 11 bases sitting between them.